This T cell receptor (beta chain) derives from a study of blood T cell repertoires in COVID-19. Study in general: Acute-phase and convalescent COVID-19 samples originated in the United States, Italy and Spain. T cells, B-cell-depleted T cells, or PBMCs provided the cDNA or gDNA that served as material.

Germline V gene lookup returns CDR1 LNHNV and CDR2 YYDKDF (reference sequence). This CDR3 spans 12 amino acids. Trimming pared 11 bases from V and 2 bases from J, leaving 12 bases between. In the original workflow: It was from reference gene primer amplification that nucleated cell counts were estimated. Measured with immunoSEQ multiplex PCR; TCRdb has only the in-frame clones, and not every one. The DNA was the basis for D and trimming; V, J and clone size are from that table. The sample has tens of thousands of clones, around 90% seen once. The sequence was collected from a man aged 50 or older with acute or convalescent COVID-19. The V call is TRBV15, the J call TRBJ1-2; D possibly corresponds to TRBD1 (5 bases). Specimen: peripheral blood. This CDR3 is CARAGRNYGYTF. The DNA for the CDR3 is TGTGCCCGAGCAGGGCGAAACTATGGCTACACCTTC. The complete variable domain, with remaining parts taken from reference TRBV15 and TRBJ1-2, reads DAMVIQNPRYQVTQFGKPVTLSCSQTLNHNVMYWYQQKSSQAPKLLFHYYDKDFNNEADTPDNFQSRRPNTSFCFLDIRSPGLGDTAMYLCARAGRNYGYTFGSGTRLTVV.